Sequencing of this TCR beta chain was carried out in a study of OX40 agonist ivuxolimab in advanced cancers. Background for the entire study: Ivuxolimab was an agonistic, fully human IgG2 monoclonal antibody directed against OX40 (CD134), a costimulatory receptor. Intravenous ivuxolimab was administered to patients every 2 weeks at six dose levels: 0.01, 0.1, 0.3, 1.5, 3 and 10 mg/kg. Among the 50 to 55 dose-escalation patients, roughly 20 had hepatocellular carcinoma, approximately 15 melanoma, 9 renal cell carcinoma and 9 head and neck cancer. In the dose-escalation cohort, 75% to 85% of patients were male, and the mean age was 60 years with a range of about 20 to 80. Patients were allowed to have had prior anti-PD-1, anti-PD-L1 or anti-CTLA-4 therapy, and approximately 40% of the dose-escalation patients had previously received checkpoint inhibitors. Partial responses were achieved by three dose-escalation patients, of whom one had hepatocellular carcinoma and two had cutaneous melanoma. The point of sequencing TCRbeta in the periphery was to test whether ivuxolimab changed TCR sequence diversity and drove clonal T-cell expansion. The paper covers the monotherapy dose-escalation part of the phase I ivuxolimab trial, which included N = 52 patients. What the study reported, not specific to this receptor: After ivuxolimab, more expanded clones were found on average in CD8+ T cells than in CD4+ T cells. Partial responders in the 0.1-3.0 mg/kg groups had among the lowest normalized peripheral clonal expansion, especially among CD8+ T cells. Low levels of normalized T-cell clonal expansion were also seen in some patients who did not respond. The antigen specificity of the clonally expanded peripheral T cells was not determined. Clonal expansion of both CD4+ and CD8+ blood T cells was observed from baseline to week 6 at doses 0.1 to 3.0 mg/kg.

Genomic DNA was isolated from the sorted cells so that the TCRbeta CDR3 region could be sequenced. The immunoSEQ Assay was used for sequencing of TCRbeta CDR3 regions. This is the immuneACCESS table as TCRdb keeps it, with only in-frame sequences that have V and J called. A part of the clones is gone; compared with another copy, unresolved V genes explain less than half, and the rest is unexplained. The sample profile shows fewer than 50,000 clones; about 83% of them were found once. Clones ranked in the top ten supply around 10% of the sample. Concerning this clone: The target of this receptor is not known. Qualities for individual bases were not recorded, and no much larger clone is one base off.

Patients with autoimmune disease history or receiving systemic immunosuppression were excluded from the trial. Peripheral blood for TCR sequencing was drawn from every dose cohort at baseline, at cycle 4 day 1 and at cycle 7 day 1. Samples were obtained from an open-label, multicenter, first-in-human phase I dose-escalation trial of ivuxolimab. Adults with locally advanced or metastatic melanoma, renal cell carcinoma, hepatocellular carcinoma or head and neck squamous cell carcinoma were enrolled in the trial. Before TCR sequencing, CD4+ T cells and CD8+ T cells were sorted from peripheral blood as separate populations. Sequences PRHDT (CDR1) and FYEKMQ (CDR2) are obtained from the germline V gene (reference sequence). Here V drops 4 bases and J drops 2 bases, and the junction holds 16 bases not matched to any gene. Taken from cysteine to phenylalanine, the CDR3 has 19 residues. The retained sequence is limited to the CDR3, 57 bases, with the frame set at the first base.

This clonotype originated in an adult with an advanced solid tumor such as melanoma, head and neck, liver or kidney cancer. The chain links TRBV13 with TRBJ2-2; a stretch of 7 junction bases matches TRBD1. The sample here was CD4+ or CD8+ T cells sorted from blood, taken in a trial of the OX40 agonist ivuxolimab. The CDR3 protein is CASSYSFWGGQANTGELFF. The bases read TGTGCCAGCAGCTACAGCTTCTGGGGCGGACAGGCCAACACCGGGGAGCTGTTTTTT.